These 2 T cell receptor beta chains originate from one sample sequenced in a study of cytomegalovirus exposure and HLA in healthy donors (dated by TCRdb to 2016 to 2017). Library method: the immunoSEQ multiplex PCR assay. The multiplex PCR relied on a mix of 60 forward primers for TCR Vbeta segments and 13 reverse primers for TCR Jbeta segments. TCRdb took over this immuneACCESS table, retaining in-frame rearrangements with V and J assigned. Such tables are incomplete; in checked studies, under half of the missing clones stem from an unresolved V gene, and the remainder is unexplained. The sample table records more than 90,000 clones; under 80% of these occur just once. The top ten clones comprise approximately 6.4% of the sample. The sequenced material came from PBMCs. The receptors here all came from a man aged 40-49 years in good health and CMV-seropositive.

This clone is a singleton in its sample. V usage is TRBV7-9 and J usage is TRBJ2-2; D call uncertain. V was clipped by 5 bases and J by 10 bases, with 23 bases between them. This CDR3 has 16 residues. CDR1 SEHNR and CDR2 FQNEAQ come from the germline V gene (reference sequence). The CDR3 spells CASSPAPPHLLSELFF. CDR3 DNA: TGTGCCAGCAGCCCCGCGCCCCCCCATTTACTCTCGGAGCTGTTTTTT.

The J gene is TRBJ1-2, the V gene TRBV6-5, with TRBD1 matching 7 bases. V trimming: 7 bases; J trimming: 0 bases; junction bases outside the gene matches: 5. CDR1 and CDR2 from the germline V gene are MNHEY and SVGAGI. There are 14 residues in the CDR3. The CDR3 coding sequence is TGTGCCAGCAACTTAGGACAGGCTAACTATGGCTACACCTTC. Residues: CASNLGQANYGYTF.